This TCR beta chain comes out of a study of blood T cell repertoires in COVID-19. V was trimmed by 0 bases and J by 0 bases, leaving 12 bases between them. From germline, CDR1 is WSHSY and CDR2 SAAADI. This CDR3 region has 16 residues. This clone was seen once. TCRdb keeps only in-frame clones here, not all; method: immunoSEQ multiplex PCR. The sample shows about 290,000 clones, roughly 89% of them seen only once. The sequence was collected from a woman aged 40 to 50 who had recovered from COVID-19. The sequenced sample was peripheral blood. This sequence joins TRBV10-2 and TRBJ2-7; D may be TRBD2 (5 bases). CDR3 amino acids: CASSESGRPLSYEQYF. CDR3 nucleotides: TGCGCCAGCAGTGAGTCGGGGAGACCCCTCTCCTACGAGCAGTACTTC.